A single sample gave rise to the 26 T cell receptor beta chains below, sequenced in a study of beta chain features in type 1 diabetes. Study-wide results and limits: Type 1 diabetes patients had moderately but significantly shorter TCRB CDR3s in all four CD4+ subsets.

These receptors have no identified antigens. As every portion of the isolated RNA was reverse transcribed, the sequencing read expressed TCRB transcripts. Method: immunoSEQ multiplex PCR; TCRdb's copy keeps in-frame clones and lacks some. This sample carries some 350,000 clones, 8% to 10% of them seen once, and the ten largest clones take around 0.66%. What was sequenced was central memory CD4+ T cells from blood. Every receptor here comes from a man aged 30 to 39 with type 1 diabetes.

This clone was seen a handful of times. The chain uses TRBV27 and TRBJ1-2; a weak D match, TRBD1 (5 bases). This CDR3 is built from 13 residues. Germline V CDR1 and CDR2: MNHEY, SMNVEV (reference sequence). Trimming took 5 bases from V and 7 from J, leaving 14 bases between them. CDR3 region: CASSPPGGIGYTF. The CDR3, as DNA: TGTGCCAGCAGTCCTCCGGGGGGGATTGGCTACACCTTC.

This clone was counted between two and nine times. The CDR3 spells CATGTGEQPQHF. CDR3 in DNA: TGTGCCACCGGGACAGGGGAACAGCCCCAGCATTTT. The chain has TRBV6-5 and TRBJ1-5; 10 bases map to TRBD1. CDR1 is MNHEY, CDR2 SVGAGI, per germline. The V segment lost 10 bases and the J segment 7 bases; nucleotides outside the gene matches: 4. CDR3 size: 12 residues.

This clone has more than one count but fewer than ten. The chain carries TRBV20-1 and TRBJ2-7; D uncertain. CDR1 is DFQATT, CDR2 SNEGSKA, per germline (reference sequence). With 6 bases removed from V and 4 bases from J, the gap between germline ends came to 10 bases. This CDR3 region has 11 residues. CDR3 bases: TGCAGTGCCCTCCTACAATACGAGCAGTACTTC. Translating gives CSALLQYEQYF.

The chain combines TRBV10-3 with TRBJ2-5; the D gene is possibly TRBD2 (6 bases). The J call may be incorrect, as the DNA end agrees better with TRBJ2-7. The CDR3 has 15 residues. CDR1 is ENHRY, CDR2 SYGVKD, per germline. CDR3 amino acids: CAISESRGVSYEQYF. CDR3 DNA: TGTGCCATCAGTGAGTCGCGCGGGGTGTCCTACGAGCAGTACTTC.

The V gene is TRBV7-9, the J gene TRBJ2-7; 9 bases fit TRBD2. The V gene end was trimmed by 5 bases and the J gene end by 2 bases; junction bases not matched to a gene: 16. This CDR3 contains 18 residues. Germline V gene data show CDR1 as SEHNR and CDR2 as FQNEAQ (reference sequence). The CDR3 region is CASSPPFRLAGPTYEQYF. The CDR3 nucleotides are TGTGCCAGCAGCCCCCCGTTCCGTCTAGCGGGACCAACCTACGAGCAGTACTTC.

V usage is TRBV6-1 and J usage is TRBJ1-1; 7 bases align to TRBD1. This CDR3 is 14 amino acids long. V shed 6 bases, J shed 2 bases, and the junction held 6 bases outside the gene matches. Germline CDR1 reads MNHNS; CDR2 reads SASEGT. The CDR3 here is CASSAWTGNTEAFF. Written as DNA, the CDR3 is TGTGCCAGCAGCGCATGGACAGGTAACACTGAAGCTTTCTTT.

This clone was seen at least ten times. V and J are TRBV23-1 and TRBJ1-3; 8 bases are a match to TRBD1. TRBV23-1 is assigned to the ORF class and has an uncertain function. V lost 0 bases and J lost 0; bases outside the gene matches: 7. This CDR3 region has 18 residues. The chain's CDR3 is CASSQSGQGALSGNTIYF. The DNA of the CDR3 is TGCGCCAGCAGTCAATCAGGGCAGGGGGCCCTCTCTGGAAACACCATATATTTT.

The rearrangement links TRBV6-5 to TRBJ2-1; D is unresolved. Germline V gene sequence: CDR1 MNHEY, CDR2 SVGAGI. The CDR3 extends over 14 amino acids. Trimming removed 6 bases at V and 2 bases at J, with 11 bases between. The CDR3 here is CASSPTGTYNEQFF. In DNA, the CDR3 is TGTGCCAGCAGCCCGACGGGTACCTACAATGAGCAGTTCTTC.

Only a few counts were recorded for this clone. The likely explanation is a read error, given a far larger clone one base away. Within the sample, other DNA sequences also encode this same CDR3. The V call is TRBV6-6, the J call TRBJ2-5; 10 nucleotides align to TRBD1. CDR3 length: 16 residues. V shed 6 bases, J shed 0 bases, and the junction held 7 bases outside the gene matches. Germline-derived CDR1 and CDR2 are MNHNY and SVGAGI (reference sequence). CDR3 sequence (DNA): TGTGCCAGCAGCTACGACAGGGGGCCTTACCAAGAGACCCAGTACTTC. Translating gives CASSYDRGPYQETQYF.

At least ten counts were recorded for this clone. The J gene is TRBJ2-7, the V gene TRBV5-1; D might be TRBD1 (6 bases). The CDR3 length is 18 residues. Trimming cost V 0 bases and J 5 bases, with 24 bases left between them. Per the germline V gene, CDR1 is SGHRS and CDR2 is YFSETQ. CDR3 DNA sequence: TGCGCCAGCAGCTTGGTTATGGGGGCTAAGAAAAGGAATAACGAGCAGTACTTC. Protein sequence: CASSLVMGAKKRNNEQYF.

V is TRBV2 and J is TRBJ1-3; a possible D gene is TRBD1 (5 bases). With 8 bases removed from V and 2 bases from J, the gap between germline ends came to 16 bases. The CDR3 contains 15 residues. Germline loops: CDR1 SNHLY, CDR2 FYNNEI. The DNA for the CDR3 is TGTGCCAGCCAAGCCGAGGGGTTTCCTGGAAACACCATATATTTT. Residues: CASQAEGFPGNTIYF.

In this sample, this clone turned up many times. The rearrangement uses TRBV13 and TRBJ2-2; D gene ambiguous. Trimming left V 3 bases short and J 4 bases short, with 9 bases between. This CDR3 is 14 amino acids long. Per the germline V gene, CDR1 is PRHDT and CDR2 is FYEKMQ (reference sequence). The CDR3 nucleotides are TGTGCCAGCAGCTTCCCAGAGGTCACCGGGGAGCTGTTTTTT. Translation: CASSFPEVTGELFF.

This clone has a handful of counts. This chain uses TRBV20-1 with TRBJ2-3; D gene unclear. The germline V gene has CDR1 DFQATT and CDR2 SNEGSKA (reference sequence). This CDR3 is built from 10 residues. Trimming cost V 1 base and J 4 bases, with 0 bases left between them. CDR3: CSARADTQYF. CDR3 DNA: TGCAGTGCTAGAGCAGATACGCAGTATTTT.

CDR3: CASSASGLQETQYF. DNA for the CDR3: TGTGCCAGCAGTGCCTCAGGGCTTCAAGAGACCCAGTACTTC. This chain uses TRBV6-1 with TRBJ2-5; D perhaps matches TRBD1 (5 bases). The CDR3 has 14 amino acids. The germline CDR1 and CDR2 sequences are MNHNS and SASEGT. Trimming cost V 4 bases and J 2 bases, with 11 bases left between them.

This clone turned up a few times. The V gene is TRBV6-1, the J gene TRBJ1-4; 7 bases are shared with TRBD1. This CDR3 spans 15 amino acids. The trim removed 2 bases at V and 4 bases at J, leaving 4 bases unmatched. CDR1 and CDR2 (germline): MNHNS, SASEGT. The CDR3: CASSERTGFNEKLFF. CDR3 sequence (DNA): TGTGCCAGCAGTGAACGGACAGGCTTTAATGAAAAACTGTTTTTT.

A few counts support this clone. The V gene is TRBV4-2, the J gene TRBJ2-2; a weak D match, TRBD2 (5 bases). The germline gives CDR1 LGHNA, CDR2 YNFKEQ. Trimming left V 0 bases short and J 1 base short, with 12 bases between. The CDR3 runs to 17 residues. CDR3 in DNA: TGTGCCAGCAGCCAAGAGGTTCGGGCGGGGAACACCGGGGAGCTGTTTTTT. Amino acids: CASSQEVRAGNTGELFF.

This clone turned up a few times. The rearrangement joins TRBV7-2 to TRBJ2-7; 7 bases align to TRBD2. V was pared by 3 bases and J by 2 bases, with 7 bases of the junction left unmatched. This CDR3 has 15 residues. CDR1 and CDR2 (germline): SGHTA, FQGNSA. The CDR3 DNA reads as TGTGCCAGCAGCTTTCGGGACTATACGACCTACGAGCAGTACTTC. Its protein product is CASSFRDYTTYEQYF.

This clone appeared a few times. The chain employs TRBV19 and TRBJ2-4, with TRBD2 as a possible D gene (6 bases). The CDR3 loop spans 12 amino acids. Trimming left V 7 bases short and J 6 bases short, with 10 bases between. The germline gives CDR1 LNHDA, CDR2 SQIVND (reference sequence). The CDR3 DNA is TGTGCCAGTACGGGGGAAATAAACATTCAGTACTTC. This encodes CASTGEINIQYF. The complete variable domain, with remaining parts taken from reference TRBV19 and TRBJ2-4, reads DGGITQSPKYLFRKEGQNVTLSCEQNLNHDAMYWYRQDPGQGLRLIYYSQIVNDFQKGDIAEGYSVSREKKESFPLTVTSAQKNPTAFYLCASTGEINIQYFGAGTRLSVL.

This clone was recorded many times. The V gene is TRBV5-6, the J gene TRBJ2-3; maybe TRBD1 (6 bases). Trimming shortened V by 4 bases and J by 7 bases, and 16 bases separated the two germline ends. This CDR3 has 14 amino acids. CDR1 and CDR2 from the germline V gene are SGHDT and YYEEEE. The CDR3 DNA is TGTGCCAGCAGCCCTACAGGGATAAGGAATACGCAGTATTTT. Amino acid sequence: CASSPTGIRNTQYF. The whole variable domain, filled in from reference TRBV5-6 and TRBJ2-3, reads DAGVTQSPTHLIKTRGQQVTLRCSPKSGHDTVSWYQQALGQGPQFIFQYYEEEERQRGNFPDRFSGHQFPNYSSELNVNALLLGDSALYLCASSPTGIRNTQYFGPGTRLTVL.

This clone was counted between two and nine times. The rearrangement joins TRBV11-3 to TRBJ2-3, with 8 bases lining up with TRBD2. The V and J ends lost 1 base and 6 bases, in that order; junction bases with no gene match: 12. The CDR3 is made up of 17 amino acids. Germline CDR1 SGHNT, CDR2 YENEEA. This chain's CDR3 is CASSLVPSGSGPDTQYF. CDR3 DNA: TGTGCCAGCAGCTTAGTTCCCAGCGGGAGTGGGCCGGATACGCAGTATTTT.

This chain links TRBV27 with TRBJ2-1; the D is unclear. CDR3 length: 14 residues. CDR1 is MNHEY and CDR2 is SMNVEV in the germline V gene (reference sequence). The ends were cut back, 5 bases at V and 5 bases at J, with 13 bases in the middle. For the CDR3, the DNA is TGTGCCAGCAGTACAGCCAACCTCCACAATGAGCAGTTCTTC. This translates into CASSTANLHNEQFF.

This clone was detected a few times. This sequence joins TRBV5-4 and TRBJ1-1; TRBD1 might be the D (6 bases). There are 16 residues in the CDR3. Trimming removed 0 bases from V and 2 bases from J, with 14 bases in between. Germline values: CDR1 SGHNT, CDR2 YYREEE (reference sequence). This chain's CDR3 is CASSLEPGRGNTEAFF. The DNA for the CDR3 is TGTGCCAGCAGCTTGGAACCGGGCAGGGGAAACACTGAAGCTTTCTTT.

This clone was seen only a few times. This chain joins TRBV5-6 and TRBJ2-7; 7 nucleotides align to TRBD1. This CDR3 is built from 16 residues. Germline V gene lookup returns CDR1 SGHDT and CDR2 YYEEEE. Losses at the gene ends were 0 bases for V and 3 bases for J; bases not matched to a gene: 9. The CDR3 sequence: CASSLASGGINYEQYF. In DNA form, the CDR3 reads TGTGCCAGCAGCTTGGCTTCAGGGGGAATTAACTACGAGCAGTACTTC. The full variable domain, rest sourced from reference TRBV5-6 and TRBJ2-7, is DAGVTQSPTHLIKTRGQQVTLRCSPKSGHDTVSWYQQALGQGPQFIFQYYEEEERQRGNFPDRFSGHQFPNYSSELNVNALLLGDSALYLCASSLASGGINYEQYFGPGTRLTVT.

This clone was detected a few times. The gene calls are TRBV11-2 and TRBJ2-1; 10 bases are shared with TRBD2. After removal of 5 bases from V and 3 bases from J, the junction contained 7 bases not matched to a gene. CDR3 length equals 16 residues. The germline CDR1 and CDR2 sequences are SGHAT and FQNNGV. CDR3: CASSLRTSGIYNEQFF. The CDR3 DNA is TGTGCCAGCAGCCTCAGGACTAGCGGAATCTACAATGAGCAGTTCTTC. The full variable domain, rest sourced from reference TRBV11-2 and TRBJ2-1, is EAGVAQSPRYKIIEKRQSVAFWCNPISGHATLYWYQQILGQGPKLLIQFQNNGVVDDSQLPKDRFSAERLKGVDSTLKIQPAKLEDSAVYLCASSLRTSGIYNEQFFGPGTRLTVL.

This clone was found a few times. The chain carries TRBV5-4 and TRBJ2-4; D is unresolved. Germline V gene lookup returns CDR1 SGHNT and CDR2 YYREEE (reference sequence). The CDR3 sequence is 14 residues long. V lost 1 base, J lost 1 base, and 6 bases lay in between. CDR3 DNA: TGTGCCAGCAGCTTGCATGGTGCCAAAAACATTCAGTACTTC. Its protein product is CASSLHGAKNIQYF.

This clone has just a few counts. The chain carries TRBV7-9 and TRBJ2-3; weak D call: TRBD1 (6 bases). The CDR3 extends over 16 amino acids. V was trimmed by 5 bases and J by 1 base, leaving 16 bases between them. Germline values: CDR1 SEHNR, CDR2 FQNEAQ (reference sequence). The CDR3 is CASSHLSGARTDTQYF. The CDR3 bases are TGTGCCAGCAGCCACCTATCAGGGGCCCGCACAGATACGCAGTATTTT.